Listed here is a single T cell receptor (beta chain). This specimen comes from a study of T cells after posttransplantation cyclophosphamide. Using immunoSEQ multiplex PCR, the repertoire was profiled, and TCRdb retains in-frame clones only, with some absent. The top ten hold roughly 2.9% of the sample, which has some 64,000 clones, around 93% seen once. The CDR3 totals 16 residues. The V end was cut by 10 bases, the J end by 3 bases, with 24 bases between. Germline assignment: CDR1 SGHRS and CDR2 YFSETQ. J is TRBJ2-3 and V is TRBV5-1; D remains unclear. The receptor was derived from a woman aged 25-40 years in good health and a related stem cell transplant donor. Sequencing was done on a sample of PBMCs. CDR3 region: CAGNRSRIARTDTQYF. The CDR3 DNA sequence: TGCGCCGGAAATCGGTCAAGAATAGCAAGAACAGATACGCAGTATTTT.